These T cell receptor beta chains were read from a single sample in a study of identical twins. TCRdb itself ran the 5' RACE reads through MiXCR, one entry per CDR3 protein. In the table there are about 520,000 distinct CDR3 sequences, roughly a fifth of which are singletons. These data were also filed under a second study, of T cells expressing NK-cell markers.

The specimen was CD4+ T cells sorted from blood. These receptors all stem from a woman aged 18-30 years in good health. CDR3s include the opening cysteine and the closing phenylalanine or tryptophan. The D gene is left open where the match is weak. The size field is filled for only some rows; it gives once, few, many or a size class.

d_call clone_size v_call cdr3_aa
- few TRBV5-6 CASRRWGGYQPQHF
TRBD1 few TRBV5-1 CASSRTGKNEAFF
- - TRBV6-5 CASSYAEHTEAFF
TRBD1 few TRBV12-3/TRBV12-4 CASSPPGQGAGKQYF
- - TRBV6-1 CASSPVTGAQRLFF
TRBD1 - TRBV24-1 CATSDKGDRGNEQFF
TRBD2 - TRBV20-1 CSAPTSGRPETQYF
- few TRBV20-1 CSVPDSVAFF
- few TRBV5-1 CASSWGQGSTEAFF
TRBD2 - TRBV29-1 CSVDRRGGTDTQYF
- few TRBV29-1 CSGRGREDGYTF
- few TRBV5-1 CASSPYTRDTQYF
- - TRBV3-1 CASSRALGWLFF
- few TRBV20-1 CSARDETRSLGEQFF
- few TRBV5-1 CASSLARRSQETQYF
- few TRBV20-1 CSAELMNTEAFF
- few TRBV7-2 CASSAHKGSYEQYF
- many TRBV3-1 CASSPRGGSTDTQYF
TRBD1 - TRBV6-5 CASSYGRGQGSPLHF
TRBD2 few TRBV7-2 CASSLRSSAGDPYEQYF
TRBD1 - TRBV5-1 CASSPTPLQGARTGELFF
TRBD1 - TRBV6-5 CASSGQNTDTQYF
- - TRBV7-9 CASSAQQRGEAFF
TRBD2 many TRBV29-1 CSVRSGSEANEQFF
- - TRBV6-1 CASSEALGSSVNQPQHF
TRBD1 - TRBV10-3 CAISDSYARDRANTEAFF
- - TRBV12-3/TRBV12-4 CASTLTGRTEAFF
- - TRBV4-3 CASSQDLPSGADTQYF
TRBD1 - TRBV12-3/TRBV12-4 CASSLRDSQAFF
TRBD2 - TRBV27 CASSSRTSGRGSETQYF
- - TRBV20-1 CSAIRTANQPQHF
- many TRBV6-1 CASRSNYNEQFF
- - TRBV12-3/TRBV12-4 CASSLAGAGYTF
TRBD1 - TRBV20-1 CSARTTGTDVSPLHF
TRBD2 once TRBV20-1 CSARDTSGNNEQFF
- few TRBV12-3/TRBV12-4 CASSRDAGLGGYTF
TRBD2 few TRBV15 CATLGLAFPDTQYF
- - TRBV20-1 CSAREARSNSPLHF
- few TRBV12-3/TRBV12-4 CASSRLGLSNYGYTF
TRBD2 many TRBV10-3 CAIQAGEVNEQFF
- - TRBV20-1 CSAARRGSGGRGDTQYF
- - TRBV20-1 CSAKGPDNEQFF
- - TRBV20-1 CSARDAAGATGELFF
TRBD2 - TRBV6-5 CASSYFSGSGPYEQYF